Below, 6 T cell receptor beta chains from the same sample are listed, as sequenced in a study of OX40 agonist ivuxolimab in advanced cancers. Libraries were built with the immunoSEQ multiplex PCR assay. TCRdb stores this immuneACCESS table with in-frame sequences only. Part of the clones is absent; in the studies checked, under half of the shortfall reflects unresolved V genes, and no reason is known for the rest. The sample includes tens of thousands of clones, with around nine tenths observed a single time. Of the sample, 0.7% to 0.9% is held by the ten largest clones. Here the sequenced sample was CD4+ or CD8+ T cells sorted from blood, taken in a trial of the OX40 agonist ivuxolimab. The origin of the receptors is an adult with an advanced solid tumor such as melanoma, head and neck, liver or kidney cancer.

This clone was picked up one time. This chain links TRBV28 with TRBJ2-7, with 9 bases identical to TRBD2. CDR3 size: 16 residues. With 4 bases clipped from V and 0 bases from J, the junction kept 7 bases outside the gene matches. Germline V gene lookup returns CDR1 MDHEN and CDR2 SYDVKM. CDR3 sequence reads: CASSSLAGTLSYEQYF. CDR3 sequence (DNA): TGTGCCAGCAGTTCTCTAGCGGGGACCCTCTCCTACGAGCAGTACTTC.

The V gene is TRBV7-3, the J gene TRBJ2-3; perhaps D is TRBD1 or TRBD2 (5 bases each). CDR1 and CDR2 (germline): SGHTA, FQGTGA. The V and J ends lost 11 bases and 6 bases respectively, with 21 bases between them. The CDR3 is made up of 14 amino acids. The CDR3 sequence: CASNPGPSADTQYF. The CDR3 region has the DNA TGTGCCTCCAATCCGGGACCCAGCGCCGATACGCAGTATTTT.

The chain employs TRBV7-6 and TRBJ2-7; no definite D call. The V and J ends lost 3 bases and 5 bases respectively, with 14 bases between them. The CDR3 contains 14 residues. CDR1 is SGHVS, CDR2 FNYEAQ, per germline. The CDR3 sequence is CASSFGAELNEQYF. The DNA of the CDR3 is TGTGCCAGCAGCTTCGGCGCGGAGCTAAACGAGCAGTACTTC.

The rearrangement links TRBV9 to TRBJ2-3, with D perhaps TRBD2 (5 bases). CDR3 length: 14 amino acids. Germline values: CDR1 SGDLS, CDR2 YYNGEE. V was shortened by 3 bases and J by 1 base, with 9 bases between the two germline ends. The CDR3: CASSALLGTDTQYF. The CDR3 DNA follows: TGTGCCAGCAGCGCTTTACTAGGCACAGATACGCAGTATTTT.

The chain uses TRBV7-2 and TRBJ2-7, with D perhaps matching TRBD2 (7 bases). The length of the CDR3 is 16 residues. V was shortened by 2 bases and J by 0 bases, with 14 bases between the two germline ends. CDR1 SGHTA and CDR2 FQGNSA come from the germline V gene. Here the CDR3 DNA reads TGTGCCAGCAGCTTATCGGGGGGCAGGGCCTCCTACGAGCAGTACTTC. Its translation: CASSLSGGRASYEQYF.

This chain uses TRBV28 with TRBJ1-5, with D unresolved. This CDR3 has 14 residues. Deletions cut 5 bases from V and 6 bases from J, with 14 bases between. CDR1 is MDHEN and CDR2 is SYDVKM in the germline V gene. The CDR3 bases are TGTGCCAGCAGTCAACACAGCGGTCGTCAGCCCCAGCATTTT. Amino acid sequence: CASSQHSGRQPQHF.